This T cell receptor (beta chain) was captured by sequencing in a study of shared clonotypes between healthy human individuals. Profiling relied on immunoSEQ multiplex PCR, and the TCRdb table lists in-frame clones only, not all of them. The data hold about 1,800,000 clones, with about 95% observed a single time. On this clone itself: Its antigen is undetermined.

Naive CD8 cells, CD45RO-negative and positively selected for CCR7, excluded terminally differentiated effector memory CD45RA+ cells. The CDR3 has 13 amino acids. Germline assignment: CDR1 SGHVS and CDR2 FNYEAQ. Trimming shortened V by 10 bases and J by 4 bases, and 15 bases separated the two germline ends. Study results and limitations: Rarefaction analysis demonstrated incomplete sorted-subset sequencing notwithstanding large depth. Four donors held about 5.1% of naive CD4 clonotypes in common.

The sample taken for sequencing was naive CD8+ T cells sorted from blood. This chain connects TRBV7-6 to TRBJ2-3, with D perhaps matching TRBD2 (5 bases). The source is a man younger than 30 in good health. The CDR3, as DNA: TGTGCCATTTCTCGGGGTTTCGCAGATACGCAGTATTTT. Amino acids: CAISRGFADTQYF.